These T cell receptor beta chains were read from a single sample in a study of cytomegalovirus exposure and HLA in healthy donors. Measured with immunoSEQ multiplex PCR; TCRdb has only the in-frame clones, and not every one. The sample holds around 250,000 clones; about 90% are singletons and the top ten take approximately 0.34%. Sequencing was performed on PBMCs. These receptors all stem from a woman in her late teens or twenties in good health and CMV-seronegative. CDR3s include the opening cysteine and the closing phenylalanine or tryptophan. The D gene is left open where the match is weak. Expanded clones are given a class, and other clones once, few, many or no size at all.

V gene	J gene	D gene	clone size	CDR3 DNA	CDR3 protein
TRBV2	TRBJ1-5	TRBD1	.	TGTGCCAGCAGTGGAGACAGGGGTCTAGTGGCCCAGCATTTT	CASSGDRGLVAQHF
TRBV2	TRBJ2-5	TRBD1	.	TGTGCCAGCAGTGAATCTGGGACAGGGTGGTACCAAGAGACCCAGTACTTC	CASSESGTGWYQETQYF
TRBV7-9	TRBJ1-4	.	.	TGTGCCAGCGGGGCGGGGATTAATGAAAAACTGTTTTTT	CASGAGINEKLFF
TRBV28	TRBJ1-2	.	.	TGTGCCAGCAGAGACACCTATGGCTACACCTTC	CASRDTYGYTF
TRBV28	TRBJ1-2	.	.	TGTGCCAGCAGTTTAGATATACAGGGCGGTATGTACCGGTACACCTTC	CASSLDIQGGMYRYTF
TRBV10-3	TRBJ2-5	.	.	TGTGCCATCAGTGACAGGGACACCGGGGAGACCCAGTACTTC	CAISDRDTGETQYF
TRBV5-5	TRBJ1-1	.	.	TGTGCCAGCAGCTTGGCGGGGATTGTCGCTTTCTTT	CASSLAGIVAFF
TRBV6-5	TRBJ1-1	.	.	TGTGCCAGCAGTTACCGGGGGAACACTGAAGCTTTCTTT	CASSYRGNTEAFF
TRBV10-3	TRBJ2-3	TRBD1	.	TGTGCCATCAGTGACCCTGGGACAGGCGGCACAGATACGCAGTATTTT	CAISDPGTGGTDTQYF
TRBV5-1	TRBJ2-1	TRBD2	.	TGCGCCAGCAGCTTGATAGCCCAAAAATGGGGAGGGGAGCAGTTCTTC	CASSLIAQKWGGEQFF
TRBV5-1	TRBJ1-4	.	.	TGCGCCAGCAGTCTTTCCGACAGTCCTAATGAAAAACTGTTTTTT	CASSLSDSPNEKLFF
TRBV5-1	TRBJ2-5	TRBD2	.	TGCGCCAGCAGCCCTCGAGGGGTAGCGGGGGCCCAAGAGACCCAGTACTTC	CASSPRGVAGAQETQYF
TRBV4-1	TRBJ1-1	TRBD1	.	TGCGCCAGCAGCCAAGATATAGGGGGACAGGGAGCCTACATGAACACTGAAGCTTTCTTT	CASSQDIGGQGAYMNTEAFF
TRBV10-2	TRBJ1-5	.	.	TGCGCCAGCAGTGATTCCAGGGGAGATCAGCCCCAGCATTTT	CASSDSRGDQPQHF
TRBV7-6	TRBJ2-7	.	.	TGTGCCAGCAGTGCTCGTCTGGAGGGGGAGCAGTACTTC	CASSARLEGEQYF
TRBV5-8	TRBJ1-5	.	.	TGTGCCAGCAGCTCAACAAGCAATCAGCCCCAGCATTTT	CASSSTSNQPQHF
TRBV5-1	TRBJ1-1	.	.	TGCGCCAGCAGCTTGGTGAGCCAGGAGAACACTGAAGCTTTCTTT	CASSLVSQENTEAFF
TRBV7-8	TRBJ2-1	TRBD2	.	TGTGCCAGCAGCGTTAGCGGGGGCTCCTACAATGAGCAGTTCTTC	CASSVSGGSYNEQFF
TRBV15	TRBJ2-1	.	.	TGTGCCACCAGCCCTGGACAGCCCAATGAGCAGTTCTTC	CATSPGQPNEQFF
TRBV10-3	TRBJ2-3	TRBD2	.	TGTGCCATCAGTTCTAGCGGGGGCACAGATACGCAGTATTTT	CAISSSGGTDTQYF
TRBV28	TRBJ2-6	.	.	TGTGCCAGCAGTTTATACTGGGGCGTCGGGGCCAACGTCCTGACTTTC	CASSLYWGVGANVLTF
TRBV29-1	TRBJ1-2	TRBD1	.	TGCAGCGTAGATCCGGGACAGCTTAACTATGGCTACACCTTC	CSVDPGQLNYGYTF
TRBV2	TRBJ2-7	TRBD2	.	TGTGCCAGCAGTGATCGTCTAGCGGGGGCACTAGGCTACGAGCAGTACTTC	CASSDRLAGALGYEQYF
TRBV11-1	TRBJ2-3	.	.	TGTGCCAGCAGCTTGGAGGAGGATACGCAGTATTTT	CASSLEEDTQYF
TRBV6-1	TRBJ1-6	.	.	TGTGCCAGCAGTGAATTCCCCCGTCTCAATTCACCCCTCCACTTT	CASSEFPRLNSPLHF
TRBV30	TRBJ1-6	.	.	TGTGCCTGGAGTCCCGGAGGGACCGGCGCTTCACCCCTCCACTTT	CAWSPGGTGASPLHF
TRBV5-4	TRBJ2-1	TRBD2	.	TGTGCCAGCAGCTTGGTTCTAGCGGGGGGGACGTACAATGAGCAGTTCTTC	CASSLVLAGGTYNEQFF
TRBV6-5	TRBJ1-2	.	few	TGTGCCAGCAGTGCCCAGGGACAATACTATGGCTACACCTTC	CASSAQGQYYGYTF
TRBV6-5	TRBJ1-2	.	.	TGTGCCAGCAGTCGTAAACGGGACACGGATGGCTACACCTTC	CASSRKRDTDGYTF
TRBV28	TRBJ1-5	.	.	TGTGCCAGCAGTTTAGGGGGGGGCGGCAATCAGCCCCAGCATTTT	CASSLGGGGNQPQHF
TRBV13	TRBJ2-5	TRBD1	.	TGTGCCAGCAGCCCGCCCGTGACAGGGGGCCAAGAGACCCAGTACTTC	CASSPPVTGGQETQYF
TRBV10-1	TRBJ2-7	.	.	TGCGCCACCTCGTCAGGGTACGAGCAGTACTTC	CATSSGYEQYF
TRBV4-1	TRBJ1-1	.	.	TGCGCCAGCAGCCAAGTTACGGGTGAAGCTTTCTTT	CASSQVTGEAFF
TRBV4-1	TRBJ2-1	TRBD2	.	TGCGCCAGCAGCCAGCTTAGCGGGGACAATGAGCAGTTCTTC	CASSQLSGDNEQFF
TRBV30	TRBJ2-7	TRBD1	.	TGTGCCTGGGGGGGACAGGGCTTTTTGGGAGTCGAGCAGTACTTC	CAWGGQGFLGVEQYF
TRBV4-1	TRBJ2-1	.	.	TGCGCCAGCAGCCAAGATTTCCCCCAGGGGTACAATGAGCAGTTCTTC	CASSQDFPQGYNEQFF
TRBV5-6	TRBJ1-2	.	.	TGTGCCAGCAGTATTGGACAGATCAACTATGGCTACACCTTC	CASSIGQINYGYTF
TRBV5-4	TRBJ1-3	TRBD1	many	TGTGCCAGCAGCCGGGGACAGGGGGTTGGAAACACCATATATTTT	CASSRGQGVGNTIYF
TRBV25-1	TRBJ1-1	TRBD1	.	TGTGCCAGCAGTGGATATACAGGGGTCACTGAAGCTTTCTTT	CASSGYTGVTEAFF
TRBV4-1	TRBJ2-1	TRBD2	.	TGCGCCAGCAGTCCCAAGCGGGACTCCTACAATGAGCAGTTCTTC	CASSPKRDSYNEQFF
TRBV7-2	TRBJ1-1	.	.	TGTGCCAGCAGCCCAGAGGGTACTGAAGCTTTCTTT	CASSPEGTEAFF
TRBV5-6	TRBJ1-3	.	few	TGTGCCAGCAGCTTGTTTGAGGAATATGGAAACACCATATATTTT	CASSLFEEYGNTIYF
TRBV11-2	TRBJ1-2	.	.	TGTGCCAGCAGCTTCAAGCGGGGCAAGGATAGCGATGGCTACACCTTC	CASSFKRGKDSDGYTF
TRBV4-3	TRBJ1-3	.	.	TGCGCCAGCAGCCAAGATTTGGGGGGCTCTGGAAACACCATATATTTT	CASSQDLGGSGNTIYF
TRBV28	TRBJ1-5	TRBD1	.	TGTGCCAGCAGTTCTCCCCCGGGACAGGGGAGAGGTCAGCCCCAGCATTTT	CASSSPPGQGRGQPQHF
TRBV15	TRBJ1-3	.	.	TGTGCCACCCAAGTTGGGGGCTTCGGAAACACCATATATTTT	CATQVGGFGNTIYF